The entry below describes one T cell receptor beta chain. V was shortened by 1 base and J by 10 bases, with 17 bases between the two germline ends. Germline V gives CDR1 SGHTA, CDR2 FQGNSA. This CDR3 spans 15 amino acids. TCRdb reprocessed the 5' RACE reads with MiXCR, giving one entry per CDR3 protein. The data hold some 8,000 distinct CDR3 sequences, with around 56% observed a single time. The sequencing sample was made of memory CD4+ T cells sorted from a lymph node. Regarding subset: memory CD4+ T cells, CD4+CD45RO+CD25-. The source is a female donor with breast cancer. The chain employs TRBV7-2 and TRBJ2-1, with D unclear. The CDR3 DNA is TGTGCCAGCAGCTTAGGGGCCGGACGGCTCTACGAGCAGTTCTTC. Encoded protein: CASSLGAGRLYEQFF.